This T cell receptor beta chain was captured in a study of T cell changes during pregnancy in multiple sclerosis. The length of the CDR3 is 17 residues. Looked up from germline, CDR1 is LNHDA and CDR2 is SQIVND (reference sequence). V gave up 3 bases and J gave up 1 base, with 18 bases separating them. Libraries were prepared by immunoSEQ multiplex PCR; TCRdb keeps only in-frame clonotypes and omits some of them. The sample has just over 50,000 clones; around 94% are singletons. This clone was seen a single time. Here the sequenced sample was CD4+ T cells from peripheral blood mononuclear cells, taken in the second trimester of pregnancy. This receptor was identified in a female donor with multiple sclerosis, enrolled in a pregnancy study. This chain links TRBV19 with TRBJ1-1, with D unclear. CDR3 nucleotide sequence: TGTGCCAGTAGTATGTTGTCGGGGTCCGGAGGGAACACTGAAGCTTTCTTT. Its protein is CASSMLSGSGGNTEAFF.